This TCR beta chain is drawn from a study of blood T cell repertoires in COVID-19. About the study: Researchers got acute and convalescent COVID-19 samples from the United States, Italy and Spain.

All enrollees were roughly 18 to 90 years old and from about 24 US areas. Two negative PCRs, clearance, or symptom resolution were required of recovered Cohort 3 donors. There are 16 residues in the CDR3. V lost 6 bases, J lost 5 bases, and 14 bases stayed unmatched. Germline V gives CDR1 LGHDT, CDR2 YNNKEL (reference sequence). This clone was observed once. Only in-frame clones appear in the TCRdb table, and some are missing; sequencing was by immunoSEQ multiplex PCR. The top ten clones hold around 2% of a sample with 200,000 to 250,000 clones, roughly four fifths of them seen once. The material sequenced was PBMCs or T cells enriched from blood (not recorded which). The receptor was isolated from a man aged 60 to 75 who had recovered from COVID-19. This sequence joins TRBV3-1 (or the pseudogene TRBV3-2) and TRBJ1-1, with 8 bases identical to TRBD1. CDR3: CASREIAGGGSTEAFF. The CDR3 nucleotides are TGTGCCAGCAGAGAGATCGCAGGGGGCGGGAGTACTGAAGCTTTCTTT.